Only a few counts were recorded for the clone carrying this T cell receptor beta chain. Antigen specificity is unknown. Each sample provided at least 5.5 micrograms of extracted total RNA. Then a second PCR, running about 6 to 12 cycles, was carried out with a sample-barcoded 5' primer and a J-beta primer mix. Each single sample gave us at least 2.5 million CDR3-containing paired-end reads. TCRdb processed the 5' RACE reads anew with MiXCR; each CDR3 protein has one entry. The table lists around 1,000,000 distinct CDR3 sequences, roughly two fifths of them singletons. This entry is derived from a study of blood T cells in healthy people across ages. About the research overall: Capture by template switching was about one barcoded beta molecule per two T cells. Overall study results and limits: Conclusively comparing naive with antigen-experienced cells was impossible with unsorted PBMCs.

What was sequenced was blood. The clonotype was recovered from a man aged 18 to 29 in good health.

CDR3 amino acids: CASGGQGPPRPQHF. The CDR3 DNA reads TGTGCTAGTGGTGGGCAGGGGCCCCCAAGGCCCCAGCATTTT. The chain couples TRBV12-5 to TRBJ1-5; a weak D match, TRBD1 (6 bases). The V and J ends lost 5 bases and 9 bases respectively, with 17 bases between them. Germline CDR1 reads LGHNT; CDR2 reads FRNRAP. This CDR3 region has 14 residues.